This paragraph covers one T cell receptor (beta chain) sequence. The CDR3 has 16 amino acids. Germline V CDR1 and CDR2: SGHNT, YYREEE (reference sequence). V lost 0 bases, J lost 6 bases, and 11 bases stayed unmatched. The source of the sample is a study of cytomegalovirus exposure and HLA in healthy donors. 13 Jbeta primers and 60 Vbeta primers were used for the PCR. Sequenced by immunoSEQ multiplex PCR; TCRdb stores in-frame clones only, minus some. The specimen's table records 150,000 to 200,000 clones. The chain joins TRBV5-4 to TRBJ1-1, with TRBD1 identical over 7 bases. The sequencing sample was made of PBMCs. The clonotype was recovered from an older woman in good health and CMV-seronegative. CDR3 nucleotides: TGTGCCAGCAGCTTGGCCCGCGACAGGGTAAAAGCTGAAGCTTTCTTT. The encoded protein is CASSLARDRVKAEAFF.